The 2 T cell receptor beta chains presented below share a single source sample, sequenced in a study of cytomegalovirus exposure and HLA in healthy donors. Libraries were prepared by immunoSEQ multiplex PCR; TCRdb keeps only in-frame clonotypes and omits some of them. The sample includes about 49,000 clones, roughly 92% of them seen just once. The sample taken for sequencing was PBMCs. The receptors were gathered from a man aged 18 to 29 in good health and CMV-seronegative.

V is TRBV2 and J is TRBJ1-4; 7 bases line up with TRBD1. V lost 4 bases, J lost 8 bases, and 7 bases stayed unmatched. The CDR3 is made up of 14 amino acids. Germline V CDR1 and CDR2: SNHLY, FYNNEI. The CDR3 coding sequence is TGTGCCAGCAGTGGACGAGACAGGGTAGAAAAACTGTTTTTT. It encodes CASSGRDRVEKLFF. The whole variable domain, remainder taken from reference TRBV2 and TRBJ1-4, is EPEVTQTPSHQVTQMGQEVILRCVPISNHLYFYWYRQILGQKVEFLVSFYNNEISEKSEIFDDQFSVERPDGSNFTLKIRSTKLEDSAMYFCASSGRDRVEKLFFGSGTQLSVL.

The chain recombines TRBV9 with TRBJ2-3; the D is unclear. V lost 3 bases, J lost 0 bases, and 5 bases lay in between. Germline V lookup: CDR1 SGDLS, CDR2 YYNGEE. The length of the CDR3 is 13 residues. This CDR3 reads CASSASSTDTQYF. In DNA, the CDR3 is TGTGCCAGCAGCGCCTCTAGCACAGATACGCAGTATTTT. The variable domain in full, with the rest retrieved from reference TRBV9 and TRBJ2-3, is DSGVTQTPKHLITATGQRVTLRCSPRSGDLSVYWYQQSLDQGLQFLIQYYNGEERAKGNILERFSAQQFPDLHSELNLSSLELGDSALYFCASSASSTDTQYFGPGTRLTVL.